This T cell receptor (beta chain) was recorded in a study of cytomegalovirus exposure and HLA in healthy donors. Looking at the study overall: Earlier sequencing of some 190 million T cells yielded 95 million to 120 million unique TCR beta sequences. General study points: A highly shared variant cluster was judged a likely technical artifact. V segments that were indistinguishable, TRBV6-2 and TRBV6-3 among them, were omitted from analysis.

The primer mix had 60 Vbeta and 13 Jbeta primers. Libraries were prepared by immunoSEQ multiplex PCR; TCRdb keeps only in-frame clonotypes and omits some of them. Of some 180,000 clones detected, 65% to 85% appear once; the ten largest clones hold about 2.7%. For this clone: What it binds is not known.

Germline lookup yields CDR1 LNHDA and CDR2 SQIVND (reference sequence). The germline V and J ends were trimmed by 7 bases and 11 bases, with 14 bases remaining between them. The CDR3 spans 11 residues. The chain employs TRBV19 and TRBJ1-1, with D tentatively TRBD1 (6 bases). This TCR was sampled from a woman under 40 in good health and CMV-seronegative. The sequencing input was PBMCs. CDR3 protein: CASTDRGLAFF. For the CDR3, the DNA is TGTGCCAGTACGGACAGAGGCTTGGCTTTCTTT.